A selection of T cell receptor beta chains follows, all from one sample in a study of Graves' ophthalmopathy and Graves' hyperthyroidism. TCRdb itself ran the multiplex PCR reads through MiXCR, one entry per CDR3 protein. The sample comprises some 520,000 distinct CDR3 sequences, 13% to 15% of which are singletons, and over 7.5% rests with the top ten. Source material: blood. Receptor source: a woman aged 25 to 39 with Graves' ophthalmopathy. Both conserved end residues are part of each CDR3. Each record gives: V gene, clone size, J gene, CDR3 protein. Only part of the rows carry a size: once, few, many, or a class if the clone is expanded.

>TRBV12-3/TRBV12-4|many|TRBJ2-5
CASSFMGASSETQYF
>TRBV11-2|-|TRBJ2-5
CASSLGVPGRTQYF
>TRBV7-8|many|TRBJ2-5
CASSPRRVQETQYF
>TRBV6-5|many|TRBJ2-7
CASSYRNLDRSYEQYF
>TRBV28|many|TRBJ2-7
CASSLSAELSYEQYF
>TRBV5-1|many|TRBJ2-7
CASSFGLQSSYEQYF
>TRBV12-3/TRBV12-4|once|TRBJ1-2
CASGRAMGDALYSYTF
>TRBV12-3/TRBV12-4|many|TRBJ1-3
CASSTTGARGNTIYF
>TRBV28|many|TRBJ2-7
CASSSRTGRDVSYEQYF
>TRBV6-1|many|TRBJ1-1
CASSGPGVRTEAFF
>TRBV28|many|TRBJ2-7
CASSPRLRGLGKQYF
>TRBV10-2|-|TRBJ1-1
CASSEQGWNTEAFF
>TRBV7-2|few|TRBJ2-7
CASSLRVTCEQYF
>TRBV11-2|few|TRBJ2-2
CASRNRQGETGELFF
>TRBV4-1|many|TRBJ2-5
CASSQGVRSETQYF
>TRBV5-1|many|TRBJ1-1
CASKTGTVNTEAFF
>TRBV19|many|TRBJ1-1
CASSTYPRRAEAFF
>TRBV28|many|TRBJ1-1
CASSQGRSLRLATEAFF
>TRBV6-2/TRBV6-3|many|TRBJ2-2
CASGLTEREGRFTGELFF
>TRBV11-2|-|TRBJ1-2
CASSLDPTTYYGYTF